This T cell receptor beta chain emerged from a study of cytomegalovirus exposure and HLA in healthy donors (dated by TCRdb to about 2017). About the investigation overall: A later analysis indicated that the roughly 130 validation repertoires were generated on the platform also employed for the approximately 690 repertoires of the first cohort. The study was designed to test whether signatures of past pathogen exposure could be identified by cataloging public T cell receptors. Along with the roughly 700-subject first cohort, a separate validation cohort of over a hundred different subjects was used. High-throughput TCR immunosequencing, statistical association of individual TCRs with disease status, and machine learning were combined to predict cytomegalovirus infection status. Findings and caveats that apply to the study as a whole: It was suggested by the authors that the approach could potentially be generalized to other disease states and immunological phenotypes. In vitro tests confirmed that three of the cytomegalovirus-associated TCR beta chains recognize cytomegalovirus antigens. The study listed 150 to 200 TCR beta chains as associated with cytomegalovirus. Across donors, most TCR sequences were observed very rarely, whereas some public TCRs were present in many individuals. In a later analysis, TCRs clustered in the first cohort were found to also tend to co-occur in the 130 or so validation repertoires, with approximately 95% of cluster scores above 0. A later analysis had no HLA typing for the validation cohort, so co-occurrence there was scored across all 130 or so repertoires. The classifier was reported to diagnose cytomegalovirus status with high specificity and sensitivity in both the original and validation cohorts.

Library prep was done by the immunoSEQ multiplex PCR assay. Per the original workflow: A statistical classification framework was built to diagnose cytomegalovirus status from the catalog of TCR beta chain sequences. The table was pulled from immuneACCESS by TCRdb, which kept in-frame rearrangements only. Such tables lose some clones; where checked, under half of the loss comes from unresolved V genes, and the rest has no known cause. V, J and clone size derive from that table, while D and trimming were established from the DNA sequence. The sample records more than 200,000 clones, about 90% of which are singletons. The ten largest make up around 3.1% of the sample. The CDR3 runs 14 amino acids, cysteine and phenylalanine included. Solely the CDR3 DNA is kept, with 42 bases framed from the first base. The junction shows trimming of 7 bases on V and 5 bases on J, and the gene matches do not reach 7 bases of it. Reading the germline V gene gives CDR1 MNHNS and CDR2 SASEGT.

As regards this clone: Its target antigen remains unknown. Per-base qualities were not stored, and no clone one base away is much larger.

Separate from the roughly 660-subject first cohort, the validation cohort of 90 to 150 subjects was the group to which the donors belonged. The clonotype originates from a woman in her 30s in good health and CMV-seronegative. The specimen was PBMCs. The sequence links TRBV6-1 to TRBJ2-5; 10 nucleotides in the junction match TRBD1. The sequence in DNA is TGTGCCAGCACACGGGACAGGGGTTGGGAGACCCAGTACTTC. This encodes CASTRDRGWETQYF.